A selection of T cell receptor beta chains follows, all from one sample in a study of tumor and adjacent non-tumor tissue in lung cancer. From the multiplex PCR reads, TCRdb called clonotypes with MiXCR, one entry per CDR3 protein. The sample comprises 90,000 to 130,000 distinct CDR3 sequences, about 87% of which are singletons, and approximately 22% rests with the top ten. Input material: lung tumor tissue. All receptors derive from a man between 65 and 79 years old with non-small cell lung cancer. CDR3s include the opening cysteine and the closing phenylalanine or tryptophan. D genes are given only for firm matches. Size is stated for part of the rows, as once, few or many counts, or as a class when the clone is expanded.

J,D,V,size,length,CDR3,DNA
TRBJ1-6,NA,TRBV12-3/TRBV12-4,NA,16,CASTSGAGDYNSPLHF,TGTGCCAGCACCTCCGGGGCAGGCGACTATAATTCACCCCTCCACTTT
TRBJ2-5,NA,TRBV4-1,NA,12,CASSHTQETQYF,TGCGCCAGCAGCCATACCCAAGAGACCCAGTACTTC
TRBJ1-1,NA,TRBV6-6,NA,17,CASRRNLWATTNTGSFF,TGTGCCAGCAGACGCAACCTTTGGGCGACAACGAACACTGGATCTTTCTTT
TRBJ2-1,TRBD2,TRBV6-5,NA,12,CARRHTSEKQFF,TGTGCCAGAAGACATACTAGCGAGAAGCAGTTCTTC
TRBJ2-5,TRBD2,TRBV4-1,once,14,CASSASGVQKTQYF,TGCGCCAGTAGCGCTAGCGGGGTGCAGAAGACCCAGTACTTC
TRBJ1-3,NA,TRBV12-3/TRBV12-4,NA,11,CASTRGNTIYF,TGTGCCAGCACAAGGGGCAACACCATATACTTT
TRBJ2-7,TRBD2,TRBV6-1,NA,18,CTSSELAGGPSTAGEHYF,TGTACCAGCAGTGAACTAGCGGGAGGCCCCTCGACGGCTGGAGAGCACTACTTC
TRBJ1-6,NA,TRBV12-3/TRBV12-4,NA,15,CASSIRGDGGLPLHF,TGTGCCAGCAGTATACGAGGGGATGGCGGTTTACCCCTCCACTTT
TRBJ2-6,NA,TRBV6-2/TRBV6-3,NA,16,CASSYGGVSWANVLTF,TGTGCCAGCAGTTACGGTGGGGTCTCTTGGGCCAACGTACTGACTTTC
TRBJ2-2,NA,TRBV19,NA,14,CASQKTTRLRELFF,TGTGCCAGTCAGAAAACCACAAGGCTCAGGGAGTTGTTTTTT
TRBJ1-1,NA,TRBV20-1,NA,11,CSAPRRAEAFF,TGCAGTGCTCCTCGGAGGGCTGAAGCTTTCTTT
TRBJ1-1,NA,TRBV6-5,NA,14,CASSTVDLGTEAFF,TGTGCCAGCAGTACAGTAGACTTGGGCACTGAAGCATTCTTT
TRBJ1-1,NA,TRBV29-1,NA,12,CSVVVDMPEAFF,TGCAGCGTTGTGGTGGATATGCCTGAAGCTTTCTTT
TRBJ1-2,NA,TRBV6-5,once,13,CASSYLGLSGYTF,TGTGCCAGCAGTTATTTGGGGTTGAGTGGCTACACCTTC
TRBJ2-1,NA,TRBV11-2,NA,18,CASSLHVRGWASYNEQLF,TGTGCCAGCAGCTTACATGTTCGGGGCTGGGCCTCCTACAATGAGCAGTTGTTC
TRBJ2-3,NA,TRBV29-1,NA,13,CSVDRPAGVTQYF,TGCAGCGTTGATCGTCCAGCTGGAGTGACGCAGTATTTT
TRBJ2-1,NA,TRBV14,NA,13,CASKQAWGNELFF,TGTGCCAGCAAACAAGCCTGGGGGAATGAGCTGTTCTTC
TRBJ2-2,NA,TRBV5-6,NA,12,CASSFDSGELFF,TGTGCCAGCAGCTTCGATAGTGGGGAGCTGTTTTTT
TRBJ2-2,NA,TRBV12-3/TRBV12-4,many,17,CASTSSGGAGNTGELFF,TGTGCCAGCACCTCCTCAGGTGGGGCAGGGAACACCGGGGAGCTGTTTTTT
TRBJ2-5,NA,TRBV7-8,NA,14,CGISLELGRETQYF,TGTGGCATCAGCTTAGAACTGGGTCGAGAGACCCAGTACTTC
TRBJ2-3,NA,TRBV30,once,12,CACRFVSNAQYF,TGTGCCTGCAGATTCGTTTCAAATGCGCAGTATTTT
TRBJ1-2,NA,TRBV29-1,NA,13,CSVLRTGAYAYTF,TGCAGCGTTCTCCGGACGGGAGCCTATGCATACACCTTC
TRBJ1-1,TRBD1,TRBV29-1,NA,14,CSVSGQGAKTEAFF,TGTAGCGTCTCCGGACAGGGAGCTAAAACTGAAGCTTTCTTT
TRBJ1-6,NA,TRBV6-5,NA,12,CASSYHISPLHF,TGTGCCAGTAGTTACCACATTTCACCCCTCCACTTT
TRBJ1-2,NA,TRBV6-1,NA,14,CASREVIGIYGYIF,TGTGCCAGCAGAGAAGTAATAGGGATCTATGGCTACATCTTC
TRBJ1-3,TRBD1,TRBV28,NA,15,CASNPTGSSGNSTYF,TGTGCCAGCAACCCGACAGGGTCCTCTGGAAACAGCACATATTTT
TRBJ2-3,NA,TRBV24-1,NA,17,CATSDSNWGFSTDTQYF,TGTGCCACCAGTGATTCGAACTGGGGCTTTAGCACAGATACACAGTATTTT
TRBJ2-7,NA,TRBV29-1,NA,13,CSASNRSYYEQHF,TGCAGCGCTTCTAACAGGTCCTACTACGAGCAGCACTTC
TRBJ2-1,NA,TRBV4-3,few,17,CASSQDPMGAEYNEQFF,TGTGCCAGCAGCCAAGACCCAATGGGAGCTGAATACAATGAGCAGTTCTTC
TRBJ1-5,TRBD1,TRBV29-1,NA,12,CSVGQGIGPQHF,TGCAGCGTTGGACAGGGGATAGGACCCCAGCATTTT
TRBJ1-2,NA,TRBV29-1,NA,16,CIVVLCQSSGEDGYTF,TGCATCGTTGTCCTCTGTCAATCCTCAGGAGAAGATGGCTACACCTTC